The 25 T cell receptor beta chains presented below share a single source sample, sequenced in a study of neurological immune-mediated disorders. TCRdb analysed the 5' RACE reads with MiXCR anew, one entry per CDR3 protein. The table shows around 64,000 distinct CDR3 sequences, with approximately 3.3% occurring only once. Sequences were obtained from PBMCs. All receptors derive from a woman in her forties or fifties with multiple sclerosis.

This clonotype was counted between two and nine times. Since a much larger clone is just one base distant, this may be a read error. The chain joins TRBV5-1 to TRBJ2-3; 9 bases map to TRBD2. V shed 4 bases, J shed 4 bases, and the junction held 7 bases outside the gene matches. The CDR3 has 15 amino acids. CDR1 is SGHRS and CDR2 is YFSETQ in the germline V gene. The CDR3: CASSHPAGGADTQYF. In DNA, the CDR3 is TGCGCCAGCAGCCACCCGGCGGGAGGGGCAGATACGCAGTATTTT.

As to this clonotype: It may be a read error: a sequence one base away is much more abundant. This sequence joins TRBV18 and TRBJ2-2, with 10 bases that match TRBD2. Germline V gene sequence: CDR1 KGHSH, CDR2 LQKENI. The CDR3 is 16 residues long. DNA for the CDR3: TGTGCCAGCTCGCAGGGACTAGCGAGAAACACCGTGGAGCTGTTTTTT. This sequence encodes CASSQGLARNTVELFF.

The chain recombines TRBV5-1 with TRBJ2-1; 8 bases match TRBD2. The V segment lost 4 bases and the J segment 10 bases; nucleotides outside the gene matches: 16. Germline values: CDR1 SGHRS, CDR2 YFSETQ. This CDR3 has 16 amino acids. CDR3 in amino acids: CASSPAAARGGHEQFF. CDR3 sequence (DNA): TGCGCCAGCAGCCCGGCGGCGGCACGGGGGGGCCACGAGCAGTTCTTC.

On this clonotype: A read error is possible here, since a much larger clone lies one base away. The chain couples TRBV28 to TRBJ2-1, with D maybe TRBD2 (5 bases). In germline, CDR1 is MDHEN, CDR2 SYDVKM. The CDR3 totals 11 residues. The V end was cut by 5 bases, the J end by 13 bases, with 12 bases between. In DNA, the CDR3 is TGTGCCAGCAGTCACCGGGAAAGCCAGTTCTTC. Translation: CASSHRESQFF.

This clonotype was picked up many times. The CDR3 loop reads CASSPSNNQPQHF. The CDR3 bases are TGTGCCAGCAGCCCCTCAAACAATCAGCCCCAGCATTTT. J is TRBJ1-5 and V is TRBV5-5; D is unclear. The CDR3 is 13 amino acids. The V gene lost 4 bases and the J gene lost 3 bases, with 8 bases spanning the gap. The germline V gene encodes CDR1 SGHKS and CDR2 YYEKEE (reference sequence). Full variable domain (rest looked up from reference TRBV5-5 and TRBJ1-5): DAGVTQSPTHLIKTRGQQVTLRCSPISGHKSVSWYQQVLGQGPQFIFQYYEKEERGRGNFPDRFSARQFPNYSSELNVNALLLGDSALYLCASSPSNNQPQHFGDGTRLSIL.

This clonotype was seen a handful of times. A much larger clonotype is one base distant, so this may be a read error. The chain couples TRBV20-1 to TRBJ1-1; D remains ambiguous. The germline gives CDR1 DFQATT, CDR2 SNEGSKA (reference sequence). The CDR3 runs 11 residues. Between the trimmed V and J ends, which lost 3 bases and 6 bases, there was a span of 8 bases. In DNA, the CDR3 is TGCAGTGCTAGGGAGGGAGCTGAAGCTTTCTTT. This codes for CSAREGAEAFF.

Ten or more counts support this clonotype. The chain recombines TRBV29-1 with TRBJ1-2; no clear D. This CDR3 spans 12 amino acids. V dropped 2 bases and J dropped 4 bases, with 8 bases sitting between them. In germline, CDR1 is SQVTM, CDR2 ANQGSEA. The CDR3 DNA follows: TGCAGCGTTGAACTACCAGGCTATGGCTACACCTTC. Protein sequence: CSVELPGYGYTF.

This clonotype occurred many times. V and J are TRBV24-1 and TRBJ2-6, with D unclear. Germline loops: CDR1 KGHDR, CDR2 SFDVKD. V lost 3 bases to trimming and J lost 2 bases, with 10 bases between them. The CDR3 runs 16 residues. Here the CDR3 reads CATSDPRSTGANVLTF. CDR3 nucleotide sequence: TGTGCCACCAGTGATCCAAGGAGTACTGGGGCCAACGTCCTGACTTTC.

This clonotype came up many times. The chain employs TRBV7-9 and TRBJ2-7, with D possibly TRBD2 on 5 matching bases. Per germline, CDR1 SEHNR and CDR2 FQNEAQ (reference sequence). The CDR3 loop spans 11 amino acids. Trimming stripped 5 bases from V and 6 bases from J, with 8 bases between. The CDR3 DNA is TGTGCCAGCAGCGAGGGAACCGAGCAGTACGTC. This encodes CASSEGTEQYV.

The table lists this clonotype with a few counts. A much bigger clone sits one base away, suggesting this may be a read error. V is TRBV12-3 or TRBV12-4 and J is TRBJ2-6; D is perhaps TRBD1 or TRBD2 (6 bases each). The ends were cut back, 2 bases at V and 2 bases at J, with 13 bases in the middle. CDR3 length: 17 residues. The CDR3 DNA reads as TGTGCCAGCAGTTTAAGTGGGGGGCCCACTGGGGCCAACGTCCTGACTTTC. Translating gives CASSLSGGPTGANVLTF.

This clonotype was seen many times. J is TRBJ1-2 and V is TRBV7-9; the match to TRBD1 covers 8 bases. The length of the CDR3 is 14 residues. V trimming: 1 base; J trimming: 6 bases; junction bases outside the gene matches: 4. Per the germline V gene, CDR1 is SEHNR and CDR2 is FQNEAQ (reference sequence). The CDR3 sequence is CASSLGTGNDGYTF. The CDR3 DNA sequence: TGTGCCAGCAGCTTAGGGACAGGGAATGATGGCTACACCTTC.

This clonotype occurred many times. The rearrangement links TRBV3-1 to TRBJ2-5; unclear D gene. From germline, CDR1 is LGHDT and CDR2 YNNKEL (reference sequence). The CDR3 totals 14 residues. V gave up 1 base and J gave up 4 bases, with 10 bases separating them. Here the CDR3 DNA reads TGTGCCAGCAGCCAAGTCGCAGGTGTAGAGACCCAGTACTTC. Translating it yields CASSQVAGVETQYF.

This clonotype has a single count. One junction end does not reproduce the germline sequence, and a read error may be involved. CDR3 nucleotide sequence: TGTGCCAGCAGCCTGGGACAGCCAAATCCACCCCTACACTTT. Residues: CASSLGQPNPPLHF. This chain links TRBV12-3 or TRBV12-4 with TRBJ1-6; the match to TRBD1 covers 7 bases. This CDR3 has 14 amino acids.

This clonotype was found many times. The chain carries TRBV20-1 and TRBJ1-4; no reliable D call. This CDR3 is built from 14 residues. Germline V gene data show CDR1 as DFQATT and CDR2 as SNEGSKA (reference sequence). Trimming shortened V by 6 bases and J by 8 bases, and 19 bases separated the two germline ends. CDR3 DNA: TGCAGTGCGGTCGGGCAGAACGTATGGGAAAAACTGTTTTTT. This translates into CSAVGQNVWEKLFF.

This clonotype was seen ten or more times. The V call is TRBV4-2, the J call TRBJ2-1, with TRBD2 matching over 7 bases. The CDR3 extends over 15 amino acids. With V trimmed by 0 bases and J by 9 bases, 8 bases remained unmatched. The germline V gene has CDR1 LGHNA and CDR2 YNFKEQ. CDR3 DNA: TGTGCCAGCAGCCAAGAGGGAGGGCCTGTCGGTGAGCAGTTCTTC. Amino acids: CASSQEGGPVGEQFF.

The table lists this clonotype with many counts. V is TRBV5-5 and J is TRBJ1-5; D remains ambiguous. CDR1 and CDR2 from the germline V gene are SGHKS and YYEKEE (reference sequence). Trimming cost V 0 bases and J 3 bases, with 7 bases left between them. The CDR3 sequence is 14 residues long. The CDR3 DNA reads TGTGCCAGCAGCTTGGAGGCGAACAATCAGCCCCAGCATTTT. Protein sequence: CASSLEANNQPQHF.

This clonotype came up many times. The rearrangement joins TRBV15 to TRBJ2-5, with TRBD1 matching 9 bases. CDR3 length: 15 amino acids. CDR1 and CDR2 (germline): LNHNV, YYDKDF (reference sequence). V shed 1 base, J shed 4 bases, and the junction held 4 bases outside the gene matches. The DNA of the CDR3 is TGTGCCACCAGCAGAGGGGGGACAGGGAGAGAGACCCAGTACTTC. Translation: CATSRGGTGRETQYF.

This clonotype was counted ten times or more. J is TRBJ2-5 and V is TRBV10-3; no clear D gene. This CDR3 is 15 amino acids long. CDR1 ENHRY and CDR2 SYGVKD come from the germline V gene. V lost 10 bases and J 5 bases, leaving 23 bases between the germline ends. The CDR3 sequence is CATTRLGSVAETQYF. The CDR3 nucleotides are TGTGCCACCACCCGTCTGGGGTCAGTTGCGGAGACCCAGTACTTC.

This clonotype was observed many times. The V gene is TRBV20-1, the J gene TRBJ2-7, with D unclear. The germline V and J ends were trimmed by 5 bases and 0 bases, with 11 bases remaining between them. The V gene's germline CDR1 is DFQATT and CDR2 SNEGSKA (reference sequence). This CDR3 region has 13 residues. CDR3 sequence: CSAGRQHSYEQYF. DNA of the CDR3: TGCAGTGCTGGCAGGCAGCACTCCTACGAGCAGTACTTC.

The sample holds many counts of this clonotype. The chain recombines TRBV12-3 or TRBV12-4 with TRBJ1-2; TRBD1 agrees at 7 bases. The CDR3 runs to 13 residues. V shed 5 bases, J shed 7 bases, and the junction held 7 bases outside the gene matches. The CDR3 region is CASSPRQGSGYTF. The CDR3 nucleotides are TGTGCCAGCAGTCCACGACAGGGATCTGGCTACACCTTC.

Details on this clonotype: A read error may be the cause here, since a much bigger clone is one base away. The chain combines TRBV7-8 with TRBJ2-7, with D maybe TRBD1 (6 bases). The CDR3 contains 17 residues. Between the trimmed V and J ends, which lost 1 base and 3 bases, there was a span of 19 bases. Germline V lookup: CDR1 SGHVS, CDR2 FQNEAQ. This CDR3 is CASSLGVIGTIFYEQYF. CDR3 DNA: TGTGCCAGCAGCTTAGGCGTTATCGGGACAATCTTCTACGAGCAGTACTTC.

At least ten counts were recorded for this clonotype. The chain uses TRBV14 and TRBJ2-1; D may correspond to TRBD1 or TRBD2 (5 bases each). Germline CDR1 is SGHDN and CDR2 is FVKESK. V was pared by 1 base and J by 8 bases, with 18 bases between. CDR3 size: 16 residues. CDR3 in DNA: TGTGCCAGCAGCCAAGTCAACCTATTTGGGGACGATGAGCAGTTCTTC. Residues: CASSQVNLFGDDEQFF.

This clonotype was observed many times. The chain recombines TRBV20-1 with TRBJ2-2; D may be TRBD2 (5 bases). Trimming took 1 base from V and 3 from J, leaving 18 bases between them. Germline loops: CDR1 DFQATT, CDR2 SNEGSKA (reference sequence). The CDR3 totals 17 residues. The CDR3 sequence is CSARVLGSRDDTGELFF. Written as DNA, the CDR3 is TGCAGTGCTAGAGTCCTGGGTAGCCGGGATGACACCGGGGAGCTGTTTTTT.

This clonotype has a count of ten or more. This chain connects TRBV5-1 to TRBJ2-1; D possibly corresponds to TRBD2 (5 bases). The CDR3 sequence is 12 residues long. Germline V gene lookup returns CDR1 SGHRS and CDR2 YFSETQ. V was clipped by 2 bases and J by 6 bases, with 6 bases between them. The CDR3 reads CASSFEGNEQFF. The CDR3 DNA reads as TGCGCCAGCAGCTTTGAGGGCAATGAGCAGTTCTTC.

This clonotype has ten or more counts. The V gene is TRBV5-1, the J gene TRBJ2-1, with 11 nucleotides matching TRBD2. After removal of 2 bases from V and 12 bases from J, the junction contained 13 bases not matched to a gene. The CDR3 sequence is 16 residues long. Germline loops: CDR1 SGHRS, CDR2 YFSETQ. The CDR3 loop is CASSFKTSGDLGRQFF. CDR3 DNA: TGCGCCAGCAGCTTCAAGACTAGCGGGGACCTTGGGAGGCAGTTCTTC.